A single T cell receptor (beta chain) is shown here with its context. What it recognizes is unknown. This record comes from a study of T cell responses to AZD1222 COVID-19 vaccine. The table came from immunoSEQ multiplex PCR; TCRdb's copy has only in-frame clones and leaves some out. The sample has fewer than 150,000 clones; around nine tenths are singletons. Study-level points and caveats: The breadth and depth of Spike-specific TCRs increased once two AZD1222 doses had been given. Females made up more of the donors, who were largely white British, and clonal diversity may have come out too low.

V lost 5 bases, J lost 7 bases, and 13 bases stayed unmatched. This CDR3 contains 16 residues. Germline CDR1 and CDR2: MNHEY and SVGEGT. This clonotype was obtained from an adult in good health. The chain is built from TRBV6-2 or TRBV6-3 and TRBJ2-1; 8 nucleotides align to TRBD2. The material was peripheral blood, obtained on day 0 of AZD1222 vaccination. DNA of the CDR3: TGTGCCAGCAGTCCAAGATTCGGCGGGGGGCCAAATGAGCAGTTCTTC. It translates to CASSPRFGGGPNEQFF.